This is a list of T cell receptor beta chains from one sample in a study of response to subunit inactivated influenza vaccine. One entry per CDR3 protein, called by TCRdb with MiXCR from the RT-PCR reads. The sample consists of a few hundred thousand distinct CDR3 sequences, around 15% of them appearing once. The source material was PBMCs from blood, sampled 11 to 12 days after vaccination. The receptors come from a middle-aged man who received an inactivated influenza vaccine. Both conserved end residues are part of each CDR3. The D gene is left open where the match is weak. Clone size is given for some rows only: seen once, a few or many times, or a class if the clone is expanded.

clone size	CDR3 length	V gene	J gene	D gene	CDR3 protein	CDR3 DNA
few	13	TRBV12-3/TRBV12-4	TRBJ1-1	TRBD1	CATHGQGSAEAFF	TGTGCCACCCACGGACAGGGGTCCGCTGAAGCTTTCTTT
many	15	TRBV9	TRBJ2-1	.	CASSVGGGAYNEQFF	TGTGCCAGCAGCGTAGGCGGGGGCGCTTACAATGAGCAGTTCTTC
few	14	TRBV13	TRBJ2-3	.	CASSRRDHTDTQYF	TGTGCCAGCAGCCGCCGGGACCACACAGATACGCAGTATTTT
many	11	TRBV20-1	TRBJ2-1	.	CSARDDNEQFF	TGCAGTGCTAGAGATGACAATGAGCAGTTCTTC
.	14	TRBV20-1	TRBJ1-1	.	CSAQRQLAETEAFF	TGCAGTGCCCAAAGACAGTTGGCGGAAACTGAAGCTTTCTTT
few	14	TRBV20-1	TRBJ2-5	TRBD1	CSAPKDRGRQTQYF	TGCAGTGCGCCTAAGGACAGGGGGAGACAGACCCAGTACTTC
few	15	TRBV11-2	TRBJ2-5	TRBD1	CASSVIQGARETQYF	TGTGCCAGCAGCGTAATACAGGGGGCTAGGGAGACCCAGTACTTC
.	16	TRBV3-1	TRBJ1-2	.	CASSQGYSGTSYGYTF	TGTGCCAGCAGCCAAGGTTACTCAGGAACTAGCTATGGCTACACCTTC
many	15	TRBV7-2	TRBJ2-3	TRBD2	CASSLGGLATDTQYF	TGTGCCAGCAGCTTGGGGGGACTAGCTACAGATACGCAGTATTTT
few	16	TRBV7-2	TRBJ2-4	.	CASSPHGGTAGNIQYF	TGTGCCAGCAGCCCCCACGGCGGGACAGCCGGAAACATTCAGTACTTC
few	14	TRBV6-2/TRBV6-3	TRBJ2-3	.	CASSYRSAGSTQYF	TGTGCCAGCAGTTATAGGTCCGCCGGGAGTACGCAGTATTTT
.	14	TRBV15	TRBJ2-1	TRBD1	CATSRWDSNNEQFF	TGTGCCACCAGCAGGTGGGACAGTAACAATGAGCAGTTCTTC
.	17	TRBV21-1	TRBJ2-1	.	CASSSTGTGGSYNEQFF	TGTGCCAGCAGCAGTACCGGGACAGGGGGTAGCTACAATGAGCAGTTCTTC
.	12	TRBV20-1	TRBJ2-7	.	CSARETSYEQYF	TGCAGTGCTAGAGAGACTAGCTACGAGCAGTACTTC
.	15	TRBV29-1	TRBJ2-3	.	CSVGNQGGLQDTQYF	TGCAGCGTTGGAAACCAGGGGGGACTACAAGATACGCAGTATTTT
.	13	TRBV20-1	TRBJ2-1	.	CSARVSLVDEQFF	TGCAGTGCTAGAGTGTCCTTAGTTGATGAGCAGTTCTTC
.	19	TRBV2	TRBJ2-2	TRBD1	CATAFPLFGTGSNTGELFF	TGTGCCACCGCCTTTCCCCTATTCGGGACAGGGTCGAACACCGGGGAGCTGTTTTTT
.	16	TRBV5-1	TRBJ1-5	.	CASSLEPTRLDQPQHF	TGCGCCAGCAGCTTGGAGCCTACCAGACTGGATCAGCCCCAGCATTTT
few	15	TRBV7-6	TRBJ1-2	.	CASSLDAYENYGYTF	TGTGCCAGCAGCTTAGATGCATATGAGAACTATGGCTACACCTTC
.	13	TRBV27	TRBJ1-5	.	CASKTGGDQPQHF	TGTGCCAGCAAAACGGGAGGGGATCAGCCCCAGCATTTT
.	14	TRBV15	TRBJ1-5	.	CATSGGGGALPQHF	TGTGCCACCAGCGGGGGGGGCGGGGCGTTGCCCCAGCATTTT
many	16	TRBV5-1	TRBJ2-2	.	CASSLDGVGATGELFF	TGCGCCAGCAGCTTGGATGGAGTTGGTGCCACCGGGGAGCTGTTTTTT
many	14	TRBV9	TRBJ2-1	TRBD2	CASSVEGRDNEQFF	TGTGCCAGCAGCGTAGAGGGGAGGGACAATGAGCAGTTCTTC
.	14	TRBV12-3/TRBV12-4	TRBJ2-3	.	CASSFPRGTDTQYF	TGTGCCAGCAGTTTTCCAAGGGGGACAGATACGCAGTATTTT
.	13	TRBV12-3/TRBV12-4	TRBJ1-1	.	CASSLQTNTEAFF	TGTGCCAGCAGTTTACAAACGAACACTGAAGCTTTCTTT
.	16	TRBV10-3	TRBJ2-1	TRBD2	CAISGGLAGKSGEQFF	TGTGCCATCAGTGGGGGACTAGCGGGTAAAAGTGGTGAGCAGTTCTTC
few	15	TRBV18	TRBJ2-3	TRBD2	CASSPAGGPPDTQYF	TGTGCCAGCTCACCGGCGGGGGGGCCGCCAGATACGCAGTATTTT
.	16	TRBV5-8	TRBJ2-5	TRBD2	CASSPTSGGPKSTQYF	TGTGCCAGCAGCCCGACTAGCGGGGGACCGAAATCGACCCAGTACTTC
.	14	TRBV29-1	TRBJ2-5	TRBD2	CSVETSASRGHQYF	TGCAGCGTTGAGACTAGCGCGTCCCGAGGACACCAGTACTTC
few	14	TRBV14	TRBJ1-1	.	CASRGAAINTEAFF	TGTGCCAGCAGAGGGGCCGCAATCAACACTGAAGCTTTCTTT
.	15	TRBV5-5	TRBJ2-5	TRBD1	CASSSGTGVEETQYF	TGTGCCAGCAGCTCTGGGACAGGGGTTGAAGAGACCCAGTACTTC
.	15	TRBV4-3	TRBJ2-2	TRBD1	CASSQDHRGTGELFF	TGCGCCAGCAGCCAAGACCACAGGGGGACCGGGGAGCTGTTTTTT
.	14	TRBV7-8	TRBJ2-1	TRBD2	CASSPQRENHEQFF	TGTGCCAGCAGCCCCCAGCGGGAGAACCATGAGCAGTTCTTC
few	14	TRBV7-2	TRBJ2-7	TRBD1	CASSPRQGPYEQYF	TGTGCCAGCTCACCAAGACAGGGGCCCTACGAGCAGTACTTC
few	14	TRBV7-9	TRBJ2-5	.	CASSPPQGLETQYF	TGTGCCAGCAGCCCCCCCCAGGGTTTAGAGACCCAGTACTTC